Listed here is a single T cell receptor beta chain. The sample belongs to a study of blood T cell repertoires in COVID-19. Across the whole study: Acute-phase and convalescent COVID-19 samples originated in the United States, Italy and Spain. In each case, the material was cDNA or gDNA derived from T cells, B-cell-depleted T cells, or PBMCs.

Germline values: CDR1 WNHNN, CDR2 SYGVQD (reference sequence). Trimming cost V 7 bases and J 4 bases, with 13 bases left between them. The CDR3 is 14 residues long. Profiled with immunoSEQ multiplex PCR; TCRdb holds only in-frame clones, not every one. The sample lists under 90,000 clones; approximately 80% were seen once. The sequence derives from an older man with acute or convalescent COVID-19. Sequenced input: peripheral blood. The V gene is TRBV10-1, the J gene TRBJ2-2, with D hard to call. The CDR3 coding sequence is TGCGCCAGCATGGGCAGCCAGAGCACCGGGGAGCTGTTTTTT. It encodes CASMGSQSTGELFF.